This paragraph reports one TCR beta chain. The antigen is not known. The sample belongs to a study of Ad26.COV2.S vaccination and SARS-CoV-2 variants. Whole-study context: Dosing was one shot or two shots 56 days apart.

Study-level results: Recipients of vaccine and of placebo showed similar breadth of their non-spike TCR repertoires. Substantial response breadth was reportedly seen for spike-specific CD8+ and CD4+ T cells after vaccination.

Indicated treatment: around 19 received Ad26.COV2.S at low or high dose, single or two shots; 5 received placebo; per-sample allocation not given. On day 63 after the first injection, vaccine and placebo recipients gave samples. SARS-CoV-2 spike from the Wuhan strain was encoded by the vaccine, an Ad26 vector. Produced via immunoSEQ multiplex PCR; TCRdb's table is partial and in-frame only. The sample includes more than 300,000 clones, just over 85% seen only once; the top ten take roughly 2.1%. Germline V gene sequence: CDR1 LGHNA, CDR2 YNFKEQ. Unmatched junction bases numbered 5, after V lost 0 bases and J lost 3 bases. The length of the CDR3 is 17 residues.

The clonotype comes from a person between 18 and 59 years old who received the Ad26.COV2.S COVID-19 vaccine or a placebo. This specimen consisted of peripheral blood, obtained in a trial of Ad26.COV2.S vaccine versus placebo. The chain combines TRBV4-2 with TRBJ2-3, with 11 positions matching TRBD2. The CDR3 region is CASSQDQVAGGTDTQYF. The CDR3, as DNA: TGTGCCAGCAGCCAAGATCAAGTAGCGGGGGGGACAGATACGCAGTATTTT.